This is a list of T cell receptor beta chains from one sample in a study of cytomegalovirus exposure and HLA in healthy donors. The method was immunoSEQ multiplex PCR; TCRdb's version includes in-frame clones alone and lacks a portion of them. Among about 140,000 clones listed, around 80% were seen once. The sample taken for sequencing was PBMCs. These receptor sequences come from a middle-aged woman in good health and CMV-seronegative. Each CDR3 is given without its conserved first and last residue.

V,J,CDR3
TRBV19,TRBJ1-5,ASRRQGEWNQPQH
TRBV5-1,TRBJ2-1,ASSFGTGEQF
TRBV5-1,TRBJ2-5,ASSLAETQY
TRBV19,TRBJ2-6,ASNTGGAGANVLT
TRBV19,TRBJ1-5,ASSNRVAQPQH
TRBV19,TRBJ1-3,ASSKGRGNTIY
TRBV7-2,-,ASSLNPGQFAEQY
TRBV29-1,TRBJ2-1,SVEYSGSYNEQF
TRBV11-2,TRBJ1-1,ASSARGHLNTEAF
TRBV19,TRBJ2-7,ASTSGRGEQY
TRBV18,TRBJ1-2,ASSRGQGANYGYT
TRBV28,TRBJ1-1,ASSPDSRGAF
TRBV29-1,TRBJ2-7,SVVSTSYEQY
TRBV6-5,TRBJ2-1,ASGGLAGYNEQF
TRBV5-4,TRBJ2-3,ASSLQGGRSTDTQY
TRBV5-1,TRBJ2-2,ASSPRIQGLSTGELF
TRBV29-1,TRBJ2-2,SVEGFGELF
TRBV19,TRBJ2-4,ASSSRTIDKNIQY
TRBV27,TRBJ2-7,ASSWDYSSYEQY
TRBV19,TRBJ1-4,ASSIPLERQINEKLF
TRBV5-4,TRBJ2-3,ASSPGTSGSAGTTQY
TRBV20-1,TRBJ1-5,SARDRGAQH
TRBV7-9,TRBJ2-3,ASSPRQGRATDTQY
TRBV7-2,TRBJ2-1,ASSLAGLNEQF
TRBV5-1,TRBJ1-5,ASSSDGQGNQPQH
TRBV5-1,TRBJ2-7,ASSSQGPSYEQY
TRBV5-1,TRBJ1-2,ASSFLAGADYGYT
TRBV7-9,TRBJ1-5,ASSLAQGSNQPQH
TRBV6-5,TRBJ2-3,ASRNKDSFTDTQY
TRBV7-9,TRBJ2-5,ASSLDRGPVRETQY
TRBV9,TRBJ2-7,ASSPRLAAYEQY
TRBV28,TRBJ2-3,ASSPIGQGSTDTQY
TRBV5-6,TRBJ2-7,ASSNDEDRAYEQY
TRBV4-3,TRBJ2-7,ASSQDRAGGYYEQY
TRBV7-9,TRBJ1-1,ASSSKTGRQEEAF
TRBV7-3,TRBJ2-2,ASSLKNTGELF
TRBV6-5,TRBJ2-3,ASRIRLAGGITQY